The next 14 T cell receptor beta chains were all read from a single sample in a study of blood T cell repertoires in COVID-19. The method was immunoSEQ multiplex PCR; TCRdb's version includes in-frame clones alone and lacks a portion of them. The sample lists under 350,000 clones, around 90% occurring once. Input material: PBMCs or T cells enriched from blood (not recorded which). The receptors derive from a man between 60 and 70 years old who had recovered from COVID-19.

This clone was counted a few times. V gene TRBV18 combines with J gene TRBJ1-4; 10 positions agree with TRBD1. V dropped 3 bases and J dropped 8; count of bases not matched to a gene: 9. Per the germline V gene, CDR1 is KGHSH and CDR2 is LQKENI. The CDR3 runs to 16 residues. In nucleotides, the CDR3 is TGTGCCAGCTCACCTTTAGCCGGGACAGGGGTGGAAAAACTGTTTTTT. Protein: CASSPLAGTGVEKLFF.

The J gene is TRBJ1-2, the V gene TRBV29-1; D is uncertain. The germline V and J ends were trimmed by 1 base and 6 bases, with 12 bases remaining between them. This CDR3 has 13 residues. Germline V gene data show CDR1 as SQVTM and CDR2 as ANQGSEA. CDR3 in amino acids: CSVEVEGTDGYTF. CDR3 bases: TGCAGCGTTGAAGTGGAGGGAACGGATGGCTACACCTTC.

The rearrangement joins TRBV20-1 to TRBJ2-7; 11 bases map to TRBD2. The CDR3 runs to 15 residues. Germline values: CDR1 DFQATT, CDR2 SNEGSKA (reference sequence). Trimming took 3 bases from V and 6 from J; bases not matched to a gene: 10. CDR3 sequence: CSASWASGGSGEQYF. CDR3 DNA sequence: TGCAGTGCTAGTTGGGCTAGCGGGGGGTCCGGCGAGCAGTACTTC.

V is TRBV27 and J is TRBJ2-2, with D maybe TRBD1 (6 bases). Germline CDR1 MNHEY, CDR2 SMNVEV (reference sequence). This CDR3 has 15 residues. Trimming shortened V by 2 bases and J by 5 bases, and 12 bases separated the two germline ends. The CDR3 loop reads CASSLGQYGTGELFF. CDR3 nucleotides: TGTGCCAGCAGTTTAGGACAGTACGGGACCGGGGAGCTGTTTTTT.

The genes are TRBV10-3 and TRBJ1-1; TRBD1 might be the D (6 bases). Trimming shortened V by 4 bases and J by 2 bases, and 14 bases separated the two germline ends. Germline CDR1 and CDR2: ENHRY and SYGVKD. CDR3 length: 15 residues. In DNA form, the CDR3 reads TGTGCCATCAGTGCCGCGACAGGAAGTAACACTGAAGCTTTCTTT. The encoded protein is CAISAATGSNTEAFF.

The CDR3 is CASSLGSGESSPLHF. DNA of the CDR3: TGCGCCAGCAGCTTGGGTTCCGGGGAAAGCTCACCCCTCCACTTT. This rearrangement joins TRBV5-1 to TRBJ1-6; D not certain. This CDR3 has 15 residues. From germline, CDR1 is SGHRS and CDR2 YFSETQ. V lost 0 bases and J 10 bases, leaving 14 bases between the germline ends. Supplemented by reference TRBV5-1 and TRBJ1-6, the full variable domain reads KAGVTQTPRYLIKTRGQQVTLSCSPISGHRSVSWYQQTPGQGLQFLFEYFSETQRNKGNFPGRFSGRQFSNSRSEMNVSTLELGDSALYLCASSLGSGESSPLHFGNGTRLTVT.

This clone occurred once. The CDR3 coding sequence is TGTGCCAGCTCATCGGGTACAGGGAATAATTCACCCCTCCACTTT. Encoded protein: CASSSGTGNNSPLHF. The chain couples TRBV18 to TRBJ1-6; the D gene is possibly TRBD1 (6 bases). This CDR3 comprises 15 residues. V was trimmed by 5 bases and J by 5 bases, leaving 13 bases between them. CDR1 and CDR2 (germline): KGHSH, LQKENI.

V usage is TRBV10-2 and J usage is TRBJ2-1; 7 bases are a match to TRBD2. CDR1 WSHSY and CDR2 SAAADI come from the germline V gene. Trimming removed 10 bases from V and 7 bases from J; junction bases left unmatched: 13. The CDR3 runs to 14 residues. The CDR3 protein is CATKGAGSGNEQFF. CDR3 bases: TGCGCCACCAAGGGAGCGGGATCTGGAAATGAGCAGTTCTTC.

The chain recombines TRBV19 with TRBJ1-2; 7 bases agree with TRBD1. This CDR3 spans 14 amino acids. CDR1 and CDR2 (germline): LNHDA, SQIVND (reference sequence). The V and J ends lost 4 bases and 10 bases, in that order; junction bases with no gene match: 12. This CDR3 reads CASSSERGTAFYTF. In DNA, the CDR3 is TGTGCCAGTAGTAGCGAGCGAGGGACAGCTTTCTACACCTTC.

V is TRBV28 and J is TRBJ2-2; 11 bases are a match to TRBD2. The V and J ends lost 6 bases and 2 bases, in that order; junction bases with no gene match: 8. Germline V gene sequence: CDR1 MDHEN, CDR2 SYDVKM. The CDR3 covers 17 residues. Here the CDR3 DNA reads TGTGCCAGCAGCCGAAGACTAGCGGGATTTAACACCGGGGAGCTGTTTTTT. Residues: CASSRRLAGFNTGELFF.

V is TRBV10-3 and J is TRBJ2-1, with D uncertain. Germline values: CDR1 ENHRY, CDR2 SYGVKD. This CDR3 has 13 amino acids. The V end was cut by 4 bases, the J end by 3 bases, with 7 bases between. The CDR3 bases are TGTGCCATCAGTGTGGAGAGCTACAATGAGCAGTTCTTC. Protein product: CAISVESYNEQFF.

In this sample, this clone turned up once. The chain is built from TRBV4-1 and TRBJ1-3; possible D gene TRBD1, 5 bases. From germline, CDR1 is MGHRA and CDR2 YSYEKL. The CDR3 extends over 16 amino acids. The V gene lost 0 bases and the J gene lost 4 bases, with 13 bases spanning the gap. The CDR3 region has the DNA TGCGCCAGCAGCCAAGATGGGGCAGGGTACGGAAACACCATATATTTT. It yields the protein CASSQDGAGYGNTIYF.

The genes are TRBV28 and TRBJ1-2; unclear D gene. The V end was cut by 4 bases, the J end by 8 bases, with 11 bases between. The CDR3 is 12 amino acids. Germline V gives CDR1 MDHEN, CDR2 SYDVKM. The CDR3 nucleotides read TGTGCCAGCAGTTCACCTGCTAGGGGCTACACCTTC. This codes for CASSSPARGYTF.

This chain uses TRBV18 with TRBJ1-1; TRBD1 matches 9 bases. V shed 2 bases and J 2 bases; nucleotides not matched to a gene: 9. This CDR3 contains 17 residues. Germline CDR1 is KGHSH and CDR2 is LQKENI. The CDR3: CASSPVGVGQGNTEAFF. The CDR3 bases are TGTGCCAGCTCACCAGTAGGGGTGGGACAGGGAAACACTGAAGCTTTCTTT. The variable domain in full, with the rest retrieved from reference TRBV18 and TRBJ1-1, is NAGVMQNPRHLVRRRGQEARLRCSPMKGHSHVYWYRQLPEEGLKFMVYLQKENIIDESGMPKERFSAEFPKEGPSILRIQQVVRGDSAAYFCASSPVGVGQGNTEAFFGQGTRLTVV.